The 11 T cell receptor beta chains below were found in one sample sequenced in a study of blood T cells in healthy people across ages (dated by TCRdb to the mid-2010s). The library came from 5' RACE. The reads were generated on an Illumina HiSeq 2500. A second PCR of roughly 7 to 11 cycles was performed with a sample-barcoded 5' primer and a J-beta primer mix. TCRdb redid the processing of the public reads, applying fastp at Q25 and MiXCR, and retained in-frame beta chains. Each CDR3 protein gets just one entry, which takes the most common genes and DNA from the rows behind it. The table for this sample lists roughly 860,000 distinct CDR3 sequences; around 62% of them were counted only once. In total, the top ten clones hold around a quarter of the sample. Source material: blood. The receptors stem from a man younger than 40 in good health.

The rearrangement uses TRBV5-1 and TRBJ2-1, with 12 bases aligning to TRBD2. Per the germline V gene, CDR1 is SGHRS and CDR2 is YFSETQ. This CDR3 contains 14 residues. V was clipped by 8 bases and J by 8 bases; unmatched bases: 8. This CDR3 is CASASGGAEDEQFF. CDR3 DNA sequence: TGCGCCAGTGCTAGCGGGGGGGCGGAGGATGAGCAGTTCTTC.

DNA of the CDR3: TGTGCCAGCAGCCTAGGGGTCGATGAGCAGTTCTTC. It encodes CASSLGVDEQFF. V is TRBV11-2 and J is TRBJ2-1, with D possibly TRBD1 on 5 matching bases. The CDR3 is made up of 12 amino acids. Trimming stripped 5 bases from V and 8 bases from J, with 10 bases between. CDR1 and CDR2 (germline): SGHAT, FQNNGV.

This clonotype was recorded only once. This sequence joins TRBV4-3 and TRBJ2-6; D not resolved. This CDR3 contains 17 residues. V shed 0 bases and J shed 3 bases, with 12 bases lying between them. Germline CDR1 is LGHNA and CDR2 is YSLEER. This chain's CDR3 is CASSQESPSFGANVLTF. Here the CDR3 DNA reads TGCGCCAGCAGCCAAGAGAGCCCGAGCTTTGGGGCCAACGTCCTGACTTTC.

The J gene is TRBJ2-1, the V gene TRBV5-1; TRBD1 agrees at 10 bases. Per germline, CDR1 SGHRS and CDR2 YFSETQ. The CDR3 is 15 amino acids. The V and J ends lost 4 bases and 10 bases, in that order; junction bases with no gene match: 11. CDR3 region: CASSTPGQGMEEQFF. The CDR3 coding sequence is TGCGCCAGCAGCACACCGGGACAGGGGATGGAGGAGCAGTTCTTC.

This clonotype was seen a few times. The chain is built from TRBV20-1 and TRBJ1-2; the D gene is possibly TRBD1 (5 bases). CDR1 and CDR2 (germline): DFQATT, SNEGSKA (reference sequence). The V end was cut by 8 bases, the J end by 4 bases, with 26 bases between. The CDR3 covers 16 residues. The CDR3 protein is CSKLGSGDGFPYGYTF. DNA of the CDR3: TGCAGTAAACTTGGCTCTGGGGACGGCTTCCCCTATGGCTACACCTTC.

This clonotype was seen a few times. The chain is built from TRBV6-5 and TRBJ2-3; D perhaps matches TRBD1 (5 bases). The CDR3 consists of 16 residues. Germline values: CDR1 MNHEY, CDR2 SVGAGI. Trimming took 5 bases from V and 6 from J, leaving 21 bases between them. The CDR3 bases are TGTGCCAGCAGTGCCGTGGGGCAGGTTTTGCTGGATACGCAGTATTTT. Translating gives CASSAVGQVLLDTQYF.

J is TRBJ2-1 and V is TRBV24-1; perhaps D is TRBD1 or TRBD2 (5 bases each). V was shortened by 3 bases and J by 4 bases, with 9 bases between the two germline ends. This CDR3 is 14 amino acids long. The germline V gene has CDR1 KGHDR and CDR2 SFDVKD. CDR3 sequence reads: CATSDVGTYNEQFF. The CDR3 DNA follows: TGTGCCACCAGTGATGTGGGGACGTACAATGAGCAGTTCTTC.

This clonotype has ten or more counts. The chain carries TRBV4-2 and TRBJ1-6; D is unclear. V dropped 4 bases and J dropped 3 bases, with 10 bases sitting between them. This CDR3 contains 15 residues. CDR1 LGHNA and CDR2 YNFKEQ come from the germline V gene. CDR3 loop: CASSRNENYNSPLHF. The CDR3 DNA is TGTGCCAGCAGCCGGAATGAAAACTATAATTCACCCCTCCACTTT.

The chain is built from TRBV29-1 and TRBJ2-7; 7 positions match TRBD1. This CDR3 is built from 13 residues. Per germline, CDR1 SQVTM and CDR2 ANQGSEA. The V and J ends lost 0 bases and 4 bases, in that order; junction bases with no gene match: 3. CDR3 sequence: CSVEEAGGYEQYF. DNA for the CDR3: TGCAGCGTTGAAGAGGCAGGGGGATACGAGCAGTACTTC.

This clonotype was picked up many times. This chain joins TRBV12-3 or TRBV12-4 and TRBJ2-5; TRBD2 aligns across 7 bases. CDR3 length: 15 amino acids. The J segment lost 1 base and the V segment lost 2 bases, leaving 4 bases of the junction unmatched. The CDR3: CASSLSASGQETQYF. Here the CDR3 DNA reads TGTGCCAGCAGTTTATCTGCTAGCGGCCAAGAGACCCAGTACTTC.

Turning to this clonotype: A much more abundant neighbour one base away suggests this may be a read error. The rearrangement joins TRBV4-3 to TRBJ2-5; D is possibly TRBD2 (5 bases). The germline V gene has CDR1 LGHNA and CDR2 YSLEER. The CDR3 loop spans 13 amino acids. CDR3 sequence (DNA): TGCGTCAGCAGCCTCCGGGCGGGAGAGACCCAGTACTTC. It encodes CVSSLRAGETQYF.